This T cell receptor beta chain was sequenced for a study of cytomegalovirus exposure and HLA in healthy donors (TCRdb year 2017). Background on the whole study: According to an earlier analysis of 587 of the donors, about 179 million T cells yielded 117 million unique TCR beta sequences and less than 300 Gb of sequence data. About 300 gigabases of sequencing data and around 90 million unique TCR sequences made up an early release that covered 500 to 700 HLA-typed donors. The genetic ancestry cluster associated with self-reported Caucasian donors included about four fifths of the roughly 390 genotyped donors. The study was designed to test whether signatures of past pathogen exposure could be identified by cataloging public T cell receptors. The study profiled the T cell repertoires of 500 to 800 subjects by immunosequencing and related them to cytomegalovirus serostatus. In addition to the first cohort of roughly 670 subjects, a separate validation cohort of under 150 different subjects was used. To predict cytomegalovirus infection status, the study combined high-throughput TCR immunosequencing, statistical association of individual TCRs with disease status, and machine learning. A later analysis re-analyzed previously published TCR beta repertoires from about 600 donors and added high-resolution HLA genotyping to study TCR occurrence patterns. In the later analysis, no new phenotypic data were used to find candidate immune exposures; instead, reliance was placed on TCR beta sequences and their occurrence across donors. To decide whether each TCR beta V gene segment behaved as functional or pseudogenic, an earlier analysis of 587 of the donors relied on high-throughput TCR beta sequencing. Alongside the repertoire data, information on donor age, sex, ethnicity and CMV serostatus was compiled. In a later genetic analysis, genome-wide SNP genotypes for about 55% of the 666 donors were used, and that subset was treated as a discovery cohort. All discovery cohort repertoires had been generated on a single sequencing platform. HLA typing covered class I and class II loci at four-digit resolution. The number of typed donors differed by locus: 629-630 for A, B, C, DRB1 and DQB1; 500 to 550 for DQA1; some 590 for DPA1; and about 450 for DPB1. Because of strong linkage in the cohort, five DR-DQ haplotypes were treated as single units for association and clustering. Across around 400 genotyped donors of the cohort, an average of about 250,000 unique TCR beta nucleotide sequences per donor were sequenced, and approximately 17% of those sequences were non-productive. On the study overall, not on this receptor specifically: Sequencing depth was assumed to be roughly uniform across donors in the presence/absence analyses, though that assumption may not hold. Linkage disequilibrium might explain the correlated functional status among segregating V segments, but an unknown experimental factor could not be excluded. Cytomegalovirus status was reported to be diagnosed by the classifier with high specificity and sensitivity in both the original and validation cohorts. A later genetic analysis reported fewer N-insertions in productive TCRs among donors in an Asian-associated ancestry cluster than the roughly 640-donor mean. In this cohort, only TCR beta chains were sequenced, and detectable features were limited by the absence of alpha or paired-chain data. A further reported finding was that TCR beta sequences accurately predicted the HLA-A and HLA-B alleles for most subjects in the first cohort. A total of 150 or so TCR beta chains were listed by the study as associated with cytomegalovirus. The authors suggested that the approach could potentially be extended to other disease states and immunological phenotypes. Compared with equally common non-associated chains, HLA-associated TCR beta chains in a later analysis were more clonally expanded and had lower generation probabilities. In a later analysis, several top co-occurrence clusters were reported to appear linked to parvovirus B19, influenza, CMV and Epstein-Barr virus. A cluster of highly shared sequence variants was judged likely to represent a technical artifact of the sequencing pipeline. In a later analysis, TCR association rates were found to vary across HLA loci, with the most associated TCRs seen for DRB1 alleles and the fewest for HLA-C alleles. An association between a missense DCLRE1C variant and V-gene and J-gene trimming of TCR beta chains was found in a later genetic analysis and replicated in an independent cohort. The earlier analysis of approximately 540 of the donors excluded roughly 16 rarely observed V segments, including chromosome 9 orphons, because counts were too low. Because the 87-base-pair reads could not distinguish some IMGT-functional V segments, including TRBV6-2 and TRBV6-3, those segments were excluded. Broadly in line with IMGT annotations, most TCR beta V segments showed up in productive rearrangements about 87% or about 30% of the time in an earlier analysis of approximately 640 of the donors. Across donors, most TCR sequences were observed very rarely, whereas some public TCRs were present in many individuals. At a false discovery rate of 0.05, a later analysis linked 16,000 or so TCR beta sequences to specific HLA alleles. In vitro tests confirmed that a few of the cytomegalovirus-associated TCR beta chains recognize cytomegalovirus antigens. In a later analysis, most CMV-associated TCR beta chains were found to appear HLA-restricted, with HLA associations seemingly driven largely by CMV exposure. Strong co-occurrence of HLA alleles, especially DR and DQ, made assigning TCR associations to individual alleles difficult. CMV serostatus was the only immune exposure information available for the cohort. Because HLA typing was missing for some donors at each locus, association tests included only the typed subset.

Library preparation used the immunoSEQ multiplex PCR assay. The multiplex PCR relied on a mix of 60 forward primers for TCR Vbeta segments and 13 reverse primers for TCR Jbeta segments. A multiplex PCR assay on genomic DNA amplified the CDR3 region of rearranged TCR beta genes. The amplified TCR beta libraries were sequenced on the Illumina HiSeq System as 87-base-pair reads. For the original study's pipeline: A later analysis tallied around 87 million unique TCR beta chains across the 550 to 850 repertoires, and about 10 million of those chains were shared by two or more donors. Raw reads were error-corrected and collapsed into unique sequences by a nearest-neighbor algorithm in which closely related sequences were merged to remove PCR and sequencing errors. V, D and J gene segments were assigned by aligning CDR3 sequences to IMGT reference sequences. For a sequence to be retained, a match of at least six nucleotides was required to both a V gene segment and a J gene segment. A rearrangement counted as productive if the CDR3 had no stop codons and remained in frame with V and J, and every other rearrangement counted as non-productive. CDR3 was defined according to IMGT convention as the region running from the second conserved V-encoded cysteine to the conserved J-encoded phenylalanine. The earlier analysis of about 610 of the donors excluded sequences that lacked an unambiguous match to a single V gene segment. In an earlier analysis of 587 of the donors, a V segment was called functional when productive rearrangements were above 56.7%, and segregating when the standard deviation between donors exceeded 5%. A statistical classification framework was built to diagnose cytomegalovirus status from the catalog of TCR beta chain sequences. In a later analysis, TCR nucleotide sequences were compared against IMGT/GENE-DB human TR gene sequences so that V and J genes could be assigned. The TCRdist pipeline was used in a later analysis to assign CDR3 sequences and most-parsimonious VDJ recombination scenarios. A later analysis defined each TCR beta chain by its CDR3 amino acid sequence plus V-gene family, and excluded reads lacking a unique V-gene family. To address suspected cross-contamination and a sequencing artifact, a later analysis removed several hundred highly shared, low-generation-probability nucleotide sequences. In a later analysis, a clonal expansion index was calculated for each public chain from normalized within-repertoire ranks of inferred template counts. Generation probabilities in a later analysis came from a VDJ recombination model fitted to out-of-frame rearrangements, and those results were checked against IGoR. In a later analysis, TCR-TCR, TCR-HLA and TCR-CMV co-occurrence was scored with hypergeometric tests, and a repertoire-size bias correction was applied to TCR pairs. To estimate false discovery rates, a later analysis permuted the HLA or CMV assignments 20 times. A later analysis grouped co-occurring TCRs with DBSCAN, adding TCRdist sequence similarity when clustering within HLA-allele-positive subsets. For co-occurrence clustering, repertoires with fewer than 30,000 or more than 120,000 public chains were excluded, along with five or six repertoires with anomalous nucleotide sharing. Held by TCRdb, this immuneACCESS table contains in-frame sequences only and omits some clones. Under half of the omission traces to an unresolved V gene where checked; the cause of the rest is unknown. V, J and clone size reflect that table, while D and trimming were determined from the DNA. The sample records over 100,000 clones, 77% of which are singletons. Roughly 9.7% of the sample goes to the ten largest clones.

In total, approximately 610 healthy bone marrow donors made up the cohort. At the time of sampling, all cohort members were nominally healthy, though unrecorded immune exposures were likely present. The donor tested CMV seropositive, placing the donor among the 250 to 300 seropositive members of the cohort. A peripheral blood sample was provided by each donor, and peripheral blood mononuclear cells were used for TCR beta sequencing. The Qiagen DNeasy Blood Extraction Kit was used to extract genomic DNA from the blood cell samples. The junction carries 13 bases between V and J, which are trimmed by 2 bases and 5 bases respectively. From the cysteine through the phenylalanine, the CDR3 covers 15 amino acids. Only CDR3 DNA remains: 45 bases, in frame from the first base. The germline V gene sets CDR1 to SGHTA and CDR2 to FQGNSA. The table lists this clone with a few counts. The specificity of this receptor is unknown. No base quality values were provided; no much bigger clone lies one nucleotide off.

Specimen: PBMCs. This receptor was identified in a man between 35 and 55 years old in good health and CMV-seropositive. This chain joins TRBV7-2 to TRBJ2-1; tentative D gene TRBD1, with 7 bases matching. The DNA reads TGTGCCAGCAGCTTATACCTCAGGGGGGACAATGAGCAGTTCTTC. Translated, it gives CASSLYLRGDNEQFF.